These T cell receptor beta chains were read from a single sample in a study of blood T cell repertoires in COVID-19. This table comes from immunoSEQ multiplex PCR, and its TCRdb copy is limited to in-frame clones, with some not included. The table includes over 90,000 clones, more than 75% detected once. Source material: peripheral blood. Source of these receptors: a man in his 60s with active or convalescent COVID-19. Both conserved end residues are part of each CDR3. The D gene is left open where the match is weak. The size field is filled for only some rows; it gives once, few, many or a size class.

TRBV9,many,TRBJ2-5,TRBD2,CASSLAGGETQYF,TGTGCCAGCAGCCTAGCGGGAGGGGAGACCCAGTACTTC
TRBV7-6,NA,TRBJ2-5,TRBD2,CASSSRGLAGGALKETQYF,TGTGCCAGCAGCTCTAGGGGACTAGCGGGAGGGGCCCTAAAAGAGACCCAGTACTTC
TRBV19,NA,TRBJ2-4,NA,CASSHGPLDIQYF,TGTGCCAGTAGTCATGGTCCACTCGACATTCAGTACTTC
TRBV13,few,TRBJ1-3,TRBD1,CASSFFLQGSGNTIYF,TGTGCCAGCAGCTTCTTTTTACAGGGGTCCGGAAACACCATATATTTT
TRBV19,NA,TRBJ1-5,NA,CASSSFVQGNQPQHF,TGTGCCAGTAGTAGCTTTGTCCAGGGCAATCAGCCCCAGCATTTT
TRBV15,NA,TRBJ2-6,NA,CATSRGASGANVLTF,TGTGCCACCAGCAGAGGGGCCTCTGGGGCCAACGTCCTGACTTTC
TRBV5-1,NA,TRBJ1-2,NA,CASSLGWGSGRGYTF,TGCGCCAGCAGCTTGGGCTGGGGCTCCGGGCGCGGCTACACCTTC
TRBV28,once,TRBJ1-6,NA,CASKGDRPYNSPLHF,TGTGCCAGCAAAGGGGATCGCCCCTATAATTCACCCCTCCACTTT
TRBV2,NA,TRBJ1-4,NA,CASKQRDTNEKLFF,TGTGCCAGCAAGCAACGCGATACTAATGAAAAACTGTTTTTT
TRBV24-1,NA,TRBJ2-1,NA,CATSDSWTVRDEQFF,TGTGCCACCAGTGATTCATGGACAGTTAGAGATGAGCAGTTCTTC
TRBV11-3,NA,TRBJ2-1,TRBD2,CASSSGTSGSPANEQFF,TGTGCCAGCAGCTCAGGGACTAGCGGGAGCCCCGCGAATGAGCAGTTCTTC
TRBV7-2,NA,TRBJ1-2,NA,CASSLQTGGYTF,TGTGCCAGCAGCCTCCAGACTGGTGGCTACACCTTC
TRBV19,once,TRBJ1-3,NA,CASSIEGWRNTIYF,TGTGCCAGTAGTATAGAGGGCTGGCGAAACACCATATATTTT
TRBV18,once,TRBJ1-2,NA,CASSPGAGENYGYTF,TGTGCCAGCTCACCGGGGGCAGGGGAAAACTATGGCTACACCTTC
TRBV15,NA,TRBJ1-6,NA,CATSNPNRDINSPLHF,TGTGCCACCAGCAATCCTAACCGGGACATAAATTCACCCCTCCACTTT
TRBV5-5,NA,TRBJ2-1,NA,CASSHGQRYNEQFF,TGTGCCAGCAGCCACGGACAGCGTTACAATGAGCAGTTCTTC
TRBV7-2,few,TRBJ2-3,TRBD2,CASSLAGSAGARTDTQYF,TGTGCCAGCAGCTTAGCAGGGTCGGCGGGAGCCCGCACAGATACGCAGTATTTT
TRBV15,NA,TRBJ2-3,NA,CATSRGSSSTDTQYF,TGTGCCACCAGCAGAGGGTCTAGCAGCACAGATACGCAGTATTTT
TRBV7-8,few,TRBJ2-3,TRBD1,CASSVSTYGQDADTQYF,TGTGCCAGCAGCGTAAGCACCTACGGACAGGACGCAGATACGCAGTATTTT
TRBV7-3,NA,TRBJ2-1,TRBD2,CASSSATSGRPNEQFF,TGTGCCAGCAGCTCCGCGACTAGCGGGAGACCCAATGAGCAGTTCTTC
TRBV19,NA,TRBJ1-2,NA,CASSMDSNYGYTF,TGTGCCAGTAGTATGGACAGTAACTATGGCTACACCTTC
TRBV7-2,NA,TRBJ1-4,TRBD1,CASSFTGANEKLFF,TGTGCCAGCAGCTTTACAGGGGCTAATGAAAAACTGTTTTTT
TRBV14,NA,TRBJ2-5,NA,CASSQGALETQYF,TGTGCCAGCAGCCAAGGGGCCTTGGAGACCCAGTACTTC
TRBV27,NA,TRBJ2-2,TRBD2,CATRLAGVLHGELFF,TGTGCCACCCGACTAGCGGGAGTATTACACGGGGAGCTGTTTTTT
TRBV7-9,NA,TRBJ2-5,NA,CASSLVGELASQETQYF,TGTGCCAGCAGCCTGGTTGGGGAGCTAGCGAGCCAAGAGACCCAGTACTTC
TRBV2,NA,TRBJ2-7,NA,CASSAGRGTSYEQYF,TGTGCCAGCAGTGCGGGCAGGGGTACCTCCTACGAGCAGTACTTC
TRBV6-5,NA,TRBJ2-7,TRBD2,CASSYGGLAGTYEQYF,TGTGCCAGCAGTTACGGTGGACTAGCGGGTACCTACGAGCAGTACTTC
TRBV19,NA,TRBJ2-3,TRBD1,CASTPDRGRADTQYF,TGTGCCAGTACCCCGGACAGGGGGAGGGCAGATACGCAGTATTTT
TRBV7-9,few,TRBJ1-5,TRBD1,CASSMTGNYQPQHF,TGTGCCAGCAGCATGACAGGGAATTATCAGCCCCAGCATTTT
TRBV6-1,NA,TRBJ1-1,TRBD1,CASSDRNRGSLSEAFF,TGTGCCAGCAGTGATCGTAACAGGGGATCATTGTCTGAAGCTTTCTTT
TRBV6-5,NA,TRBJ2-5,TRBD1,CASSFRQGWRETQYF,TGTGCCAGCAGTTTCCGACAGGGGTGGAGGGAGACCCAGTACTTC
TRBV9,NA,TRBJ2-1,NA,CASSVEDTYNEQFF,TGTGCCAGCAGCGTAGAAGACACCTACAATGAGCAGTTCTTC
TRBV11-2,NA,TRBJ2-3,NA,CASSLVGRPRLDTQYF,TGTGCCAGCAGCTTAGTAGGCCGCCCGAGACTAGATACGCAGTATTTT
TRBV7-3,NA,TRBJ2-5,TRBD2,CASSSSSGGETQYF,TGTGCCAGCAGCTCGAGTTCCGGGGGGGAGACCCAGTACTTC
TRBV30,NA,TRBJ1-1,NA,CAWSARTGYTEAFF,TGTGCCTGGAGCGCCAGGACGGGGTACACTGAAGCTTTCTTT
TRBV2,few,TRBJ2-7,TRBD2,CASRRTSGETYEQYF,TGTGCCAGCAGGAGGACTAGCGGGGAAACCTACGAGCAGTACTTC
TRBV18,once,TRBJ1-5,NA,CASSPAASNQPQHF,TGTGCCAGCTCACCCGCGGCTAGCAATCAGCCCCAGCATTTT
TRBV6-1,NA,TRBJ1-4,TRBD1,CASSRTGVYEKLFF,TGTGCCAGCAGTCGGACAGGGGTGTATGAAAAACTGTTTTTT
TRBV27,NA,TRBJ2-7,TRBD2,CASRGAGLSYEQYF,TGTGCCAGCCGGGGAGCGGGACTCTCCTACGAGCAGTACTTC
TRBV19,few,TRBJ1-2,NA,CASSIVGRVGYGYTF,TGTGCCAGTAGTATAGTCGGCAGGGTAGGCTATGGCTACACCTTC
TRBV20-1,NA,TRBJ2-1,TRBD1,CSASGQGDEQFF,TGCAGTGCTAGTGGACAGGGGGATGAGCAGTTCTTC
TRBV7-8,few,TRBJ1-2,NA,CASSLASANYGYTF,TGTGCCAGCAGCTTAGCGTCAGCTAACTATGGCTACACCTTC
TRBV4-1,NA,TRBJ1-5,NA,CASSHRFGSNQPQHF,TGCGCCAGCAGCCACCGATTCGGTAGCAATCAGCCCCAGCATTTT